This entry concerns a single TCR beta chain. Original methodology: Amplification of reference gene primers was used by the study to estimate nucleated cell counts. Using immunoSEQ multiplex PCR, the repertoire was profiled, and TCRdb retains in-frame clones only, with some absent. For V, J and clone size, that table is used; D and trimming come from the DNA. This sample has about 210,000 clones, with about 83% found just once. The data originate from a study of blood T cell repertoires in COVID-19. In the study overall: Sites across the United States, Italy and Spain contributed samples from acute and convalescent COVID-19. In each case, the material was cDNA or gDNA derived from T cells, B-cell-depleted T cells, or PBMCs.

V was clipped by 5 bases and J by 4 bases, with 14 bases between them. The germline CDR1 and CDR2 sequences are GTSNPN and SVGIG (reference sequence). This CDR3 has 13 residues. The chain recombines TRBV30 with TRBJ1-2; TRBD1 is a possible D gene (5 bases). The origin of this receptor is a man between 60 and 75 years old who had recovered from COVID-19. Sample: peripheral blood. The CDR3 sequence: CAWGASGGYGYTF. CDR3 nucleotides: TGTGCCTGGGGGGCTTCGGGGGGCTATGGCTACACCTTC.